One and the same sample provided the 15 T cell receptor beta chains below, sequenced in a study of spatial heterogeneity in lung cancer. Study observations and caveats: Tumoral mutation counts were tracked by counts of expanded intratumoral alpha and beta TCRs.

Time point reported: sample taken at primary tumor resection. Antigen specificity for these receptors is unknown. TCRdb re-derived calls from the 5' RACE reads in MiXCR, one entry per CDR3 protein. The sample shows 10,000 or so distinct CDR3 sequences, under 8.5% of them seen only once. Source: lung tumor tissue, taken at surgery. Receptor source: a male donor with early-stage non-small cell lung cancer.

This clonotype was observed at least ten times. The V call is TRBV20-1, the J call TRBJ1-6; D is unresolved. Trimming removed 2 bases at V and 1 base at J, with 9 bases between. The CDR3 loop spans 15 amino acids. Germline V gene data show CDR1 as DFQATT and CDR2 as SNEGSKA (reference sequence). The CDR3 region is CSARLQTSYNSPLHF. In DNA form, the CDR3 reads TGCAGTGCTAGACTGCAGACTTCCTATAATTCACCCCTCCACTTT.

This clonotype was counted between two and nine times. The chain recombines TRBV7-9 with TRBJ1-5; D is unclear. Trimming took 5 bases from V and 5 from J, leaving 10 bases between them. Germline loops: CDR1 SEHNR, CDR2 FQNEAQ (reference sequence). This CDR3 contains 13 residues. CDR3 nucleotide sequence: TGTGCCAGCAGCATCGACGGCGATCAGCCCCAGCATTTT. Translated, it gives CASSIDGDQPQHF.

There are many counts of this clonotype. The chain employs TRBV7-3 and TRBJ2-1; 7 bases align to TRBD2. The ends lost 3 bases at V and 2 bases at J; junction bases unmatched: 4. CDR1 is SGHTA and CDR2 is FQGTGA in the germline V gene. The CDR3 has 15 amino acids. The CDR3 nucleotides read TGTGCCAGCAGCTTGAGGGCGGGGGCCTACAATGAGCAGTTCTTC. Translated: CASSLRAGAYNEQFF.

There are a few counts of this clonotype. The V gene is TRBV7-9, the J gene TRBJ2-3, with TRBD2 as a possible D gene (6 bases). V was shortened by 1 base and J by 5 bases, with 10 bases between the two germline ends. The CDR3 is 14 residues long. Germline lookup yields CDR1 SEHNR and CDR2 FQNEAQ (reference sequence). CDR3 in DNA: TGTGCCAGCAGCTTAGTTCAGGGAGGAGATACGCAGTATTTT. Its translation is CASSLVQGGDTQYF.

In its sample, this clonotype ranks as medium-sized. V gene TRBV15 combines with J gene TRBJ1-4; 8 nucleotides line up with TRBD1. The V segment lost 9 bases and the J segment 1 base; nucleotides outside the gene matches: 7. The CDR3 is 15 residues long. From germline, CDR1 is LNHNV and CDR2 YYDKDF (reference sequence). The CDR3 DNA is TGTGCCACTGACAGGGGTTCTGTAACTAATGAAAAACTGTTTTTT. Amino acid sequence: CATDRGSVTNEKLFF.

This clonotype was picked up many times. The gene calls are TRBV27 and TRBJ1-1, with a tentative D call TRBD1 (6 bases). Trimming shortened V by 2 bases and J by 0 bases, and 10 bases separated the two germline ends. Germline lookup yields CDR1 MNHEY and CDR2 SMNVEV (reference sequence). The CDR3 totals 15 residues. The CDR3 sequence: CASSLRGGVNTEAFF. The CDR3 bases are TGTGCCAGCAGTTTAAGGGGGGGGGTGAACACTGAAGCTTTCTTT.

In its sample, this clonotype was seen many times. The chain recombines TRBV20-1 with TRBJ2-1; TRBD2 aligns across 9 bases. The length of the CDR3 is 16 residues. CDR1 is DFQATT, CDR2 SNEGSKA, per germline (reference sequence). V lost 3 bases and J lost 2; bases outside the gene matches: 8. The DNA for the CDR3 is TGCAGTGCTAGTCGCGGTAGCGGGGGTCCCTACAATGAGCAGTTCTTC. Its protein is CSASRGSGGPYNEQFF.

The V gene is TRBV4-2, the J gene TRBJ2-2; 7 nucleotides align to TRBD2. CDR3 size: 14 residues. J was trimmed by 2 bases and V by 8 bases; bases with no gene match: 5. Germline V gene lookup returns CDR1 LGHNA and CDR2 YNFKEQ. CDR3: CASALAFNTGELFF. For the CDR3, the DNA is TGTGCCAGCGCACTAGCGTTTAACACCGGGGAGCTGTTTTTT.

This clonotype was seen many times. J is TRBJ2-3 and V is TRBV11-1; D is ambiguous. V shed 5 bases and J shed 3 bases, with 9 bases lying between them. The V gene's germline CDR1 is SGHAT and CDR2 FQDESV (reference sequence). The CDR3 is 13 residues long. CDR3: CASSGVWTDTQYF. The CDR3 DNA reads as TGTGCCAGCAGCGGAGTGTGGACAGATACGCAGTATTTT.

The chain recombines TRBV2 with TRBJ2-1; D unclear. The germline CDR1 and CDR2 sequences are SNHLY and FYNNEI. Deletions cut 7 bases from V and 0 bases from J, with 10 bases between. The CDR3 extends over 14 amino acids. CDR3 DNA: TGTGCCAGCAACTCCCGCAGCTCCTACAATGAGCAGTTCTTC. It yields the protein CASNSRSSYNEQFF.

This clonotype was detected only a few times. The rearrangement links TRBV5-4 to TRBJ2-5; possibly TRBD1 for D (5 bases). The CDR3 runs 14 residues. From germline, CDR1 is SGHNT and CDR2 YYREEE (reference sequence). The V and J ends lost 4 bases and 3 bases respectively, with 13 bases between them. The CDR3 nucleotides read TGTGCCAGCAGCCAAATGACAGTGAAAGAGACCCAGTACTTC. Encoded protein: CASSQMTVKETQYF.

V usage is TRBV20-1 and J usage is TRBJ2-7, with D perhaps matching TRBD2 (6 bases). The length of the CDR3 is 12 residues. Looked up from germline, CDR1 is DFQATT and CDR2 is SNEGSKA (reference sequence). Trimming shortened V by 6 bases and J by 6 bases, and 15 bases separated the two germline ends. CDR3 residues: CSATLREAEQYF. The CDR3 region has the DNA TGCAGTGCCACCCTGAGGGAGGCCGAGCAGTACTTC.

The chain has TRBV29-1 and TRBJ1-1; D unresolved. The length of the CDR3 is 13 residues. Trimming pared 4 bases from V and 0 bases from J, leaving 9 bases between. Germline V gene sequence: CDR1 SQVTM, CDR2 ANQGSEA. The CDR3 loop reads CSVVDGLNTEAFF. CDR3 in DNA: TGCAGCGTTGTGGACGGGTTGAACACTGAAGCTTTCTTT.

This clonotype was detected a few times. The gene calls are TRBV29-1 and TRBJ2-1; D remains ambiguous. The V gene lost 7 bases and the J gene lost 6 bases, with 16 bases spanning the gap. The CDR3 runs to 13 residues. Germline values: CDR1 SQVTM, CDR2 ANQGSEA. The CDR3 here is CSAPTWASNEQFF. CDR3 DNA: TGCAGCGCCCCCACCTGGGCTAGCAATGAGCAGTTCTTC.

This clonotype occurred many times. The rearrangement joins TRBV7-2 to TRBJ1-5; 9 bases fit TRBD1. V lost 5 bases and J lost 7; bases outside the gene matches: 3. Germline V lookup: CDR1 SGHTA, CDR2 FQGNSA. There are 13 residues in the CDR3. Here the CDR3 DNA reads TGTGCCAGCAGCCTCGACAGGGGGCAGCCCCAGCATTTT. This gives the protein CASSLDRGQPQHF.